The 18 T cell receptor beta chains in this list originate from one sample, sequenced in a study of blood T cells in healthy people across ages. A second PCR, run for about 6 to 11 cycles, used a sample-barcoded 5' primer plus a J-beta primer mix. TCRdb processed the 5' RACE reads anew with MiXCR; each CDR3 protein has one entry. The table has approximately 680,000 distinct CDR3 sequences, roughly 32% seen once. The sample consisted of blood. The source is a woman of 80 years or more in good health.

The chain joins TRBV19 to TRBJ1-5; D uncertain. The germline V gene encodes CDR1 LNHDA and CDR2 SQIVND (reference sequence). V dropped 6 bases and J dropped 4 bases, with 13 bases sitting between them. CDR3 length: 14 residues. CDR3: CASSPMTGNQPQHF. The CDR3 coding sequence is TGTGCCAGTAGCCCCATGACCGGTAATCAGCCCCAGCATTTT. Full variable domain (remainder filled in from reference TRBV19 and TRBJ1-5): DGGITQSPKYLFRKEGQNVTLSCEQNLNHDAMYWYRQDPGQGLRLIYYSQIVNDFQKGDIAEGYSVSREKKESFPLTVTSAQKNPTAFYLCASSPMTGNQPQHFGDGTRLSIL.

The rearrangement joins TRBV7-8 to TRBJ2-2; D is perhaps TRBD2 (6 bases). CDR1 is SGHVS and CDR2 is FQNEAQ in the germline V gene. CDR3 size: 16 residues. V was shortened by 3 bases and J by 6 bases, with 17 bases between the two germline ends. CDR3 region: CASSFKGPSDAGELFF. The CDR3 nucleotides are TGTGCCAGCAGCTTTAAGGGGCCTAGCGACGCCGGGGAGCTGTTTTTT.

Regarding this clonotype: Given the absence of the conserved phenylalanine or tryptophan at the CDR3 end, a read error is likely. Here the CDR3 DNA reads TGTGCCAGCAGCTTAGATGGTGGCACTGAAGCTTTCTCT. It translates to CASSLDGGTEAFS. The V call is TRBV7-9, the J call TRBJ1-1; D remains unclear. CDR3 size: 13 residues. Trimming took off 1 base at V and 4 bases at J, with 7 bases between the two ends. The V gene's germline CDR1 is SEHNR and CDR2 FQNEAQ (reference sequence).

This clonotype was seen many times. The gene calls are TRBV11-1 and TRBJ1-2; the match to TRBD1 covers 8 bases. Germline CDR1 and CDR2: SGHAT and FQDESV (reference sequence). Germline trimming cut 3 bases from V and 6 bases from J; bases unmatched to any gene: 3. This CDR3 region has 13 residues. The CDR3 DNA reads TGTGCCAGCAGCTTGGACAGGGCAAATGGCTACACCTTC. Translated: CASSLDRANGYTF. The variable domain in full, with the rest retrieved from reference TRBV11-1 and TRBJ1-2, is EAEVAQSPRYKITEKSQAVAFWCDPISGHATLYWYRQILGQGPELLVQFQDESVVDDSQLPKDRFSAERLKGVDSTLKIQPAELGDSAMYLCASSLDRANGYTFGSGTRLTVV.

V is TRBV6-1 and J is TRBJ1-3; D ambiguous. CDR1 MNHNS and CDR2 SASEGT come from the germline V gene. CDR3 length: 14 amino acids. The V gene lost 0 bases and the J gene lost 9 bases, with 12 bases spanning the gap. For the CDR3, the DNA is TGTGCCAGCAGTGAAGCCCCCCCGGTGAGCACCATATATTTT. Translating gives CASSEAPPVSTIYF.

Notes on this clonotype: This sequence may be a read error, since a much larger clone differs from it by one base. V is TRBV11-1 and J is TRBJ2-1; perhaps TRBD2 as D (6 bases). In germline, CDR1 is SGHAT, CDR2 FQDESV (reference sequence). V lost 4 bases, J lost 0 bases, and 13 bases lay in between. This CDR3 contains 16 residues. The CDR3 region has the DNA TGTGCCAGCAGCTGGGGAGCGGGTAGCTCCTACAATGAGCAGTTCTTC. Protein sequence: CASSWGAGSSYNEQFF.

CDR3 region: CSARVSGSTSDTQYF. CDR3 DNA: TGCAGTGCTAGAGTCAGCGGGAGTACCTCAGATACGCAGTATTTT. J is TRBJ2-3 and V is TRBV20-1, with 8 bases that match TRBD2. CDR1 is DFQATT, CDR2 SNEGSKA, per germline (reference sequence). The CDR3 runs 15 residues. V trimming: 1 base; J trimming: 4 bases; junction bases outside the gene matches: 7.

V gene TRBV7-9 combines with J gene TRBJ2-3; D not certain. Germline values: CDR1 SEHNR, CDR2 FQNEAQ (reference sequence). Trimming cost V 1 base and J 5 bases, with 10 bases left between them. This CDR3 is 14 amino acids long. CDR3 sequence: CASSLGAYQDTQYF. The CDR3 nucleotides are TGTGCCAGCAGCTTAGGGGCCTACCAAGATACGCAGTATTTT.

This clonotype was recorded at least ten times. V is TRBV6-6 and J is TRBJ2-1, with TRBD1 matching 9 bases. This CDR3 is built from 15 residues. J gave up 7 bases and V 2 bases, and 6 bases lay outside the gene matches. Germline-derived CDR1 and CDR2 are MNHNY and SVGAGI (reference sequence). The CDR3 spells CASSYTGQGGNEQFF. In DNA form, the CDR3 reads TGTGCCAGCAGTTACACGGGACAGGGAGGGAATGAGCAGTTCTTC.

This clonotype has a handful of counts. The J gene is TRBJ1-5, the V gene TRBV2, with TRBD1 matching over 8 bases. The J segment lost 6 bases and the V segment lost 2 bases, leaving 3 bases of the junction unmatched. Germline lookup yields CDR1 SNHLY and CDR2 FYNNEI. The CDR3 loop spans 14 amino acids. CDR3 DNA: TGTGCCAGCAGTGAAAGGACAGGGATTCAGCCCCAGCATTTT. This encodes CASSERTGIQPQHF.

The J gene is TRBJ1-2, the V gene TRBV18; possibly TRBD1 for D (6 bases). The germline V and J ends were trimmed by 3 bases and 8 bases, with 13 bases remaining between them. CDR3 size: 13 residues. Looked up from germline, CDR1 is KGHSH and CDR2 is LQKENI. CDR3 coding DNA: TGTGCCAGCTCACCCCAAGGGGGAGGAGGCTACACCTTC. This gives the protein CASSPQGGGGYTF.

V is TRBV5-5 and J is TRBJ2-1, with D hard to call. V gave up 1 base and J gave up 0 bases, with 8 bases separating them. Looked up from germline, CDR1 is SGHKS and CDR2 is YYEKEE (reference sequence). The CDR3 runs to 15 residues. The CDR3: CASSLTSNSYNEQFF. CDR3 DNA: TGTGCCAGCAGCTTGACGTCCAACTCCTACAATGAGCAGTTCTTC.

This clonotype was seen a single time. The chain uses TRBV29-1 and TRBJ2-1; 8 bases match TRBD2. CDR3 size: 16 residues. Germline V gives CDR1 SQVTM, CDR2 ANQGSEA. V trimming: 3 bases; J trimming: 0 bases; junction bases outside the gene matches: 7. For the CDR3, the DNA is TGCAGCGTTGACATTCCCGGGACTAGCTCCTACAATGAGCAGTTCTTC. Translated, it gives CSVDIPGTSSYNEQFF.

The J gene is TRBJ1-4, the V gene TRBV3-1; D is perhaps TRBD1 (6 bases). The CDR3 sequence is 18 residues long. Deletions cut 1 base from V and 0 bases from J, with 15 bases between. Germline lookup yields CDR1 LGHDT and CDR2 YNNKEL (reference sequence). CDR3 in DNA: TGTGCCAGCAGCCAAGGCCCAGGACAGACTTCAACTAATGAAAAACTGTTTTTT. Residues: CASSQGPGQTSTNEKLFF. The complete variable domain, with remaining parts taken from reference TRBV3-1 and TRBJ1-4, reads DTAVSQTPKYLVTQMGNDKSIKCEQNLGHDTMYWYKQDSKKFLKIMFSYNNKELIINETVPNRFSPKSPDKAHLNLHINSLELGDSAVYFCASSQGPGQTSTNEKLFFGSGTQLSVL.

This clonotype was found many times. This chain uses TRBV18 with TRBJ2-3, with 9 bases fitting TRBD2. The V gene end was trimmed by 5 bases and the J gene end by 1 base; junction bases not matched to a gene: 4. CDR3 length: 15 amino acids. Germline CDR1 KGHSH, CDR2 LQKENI. The CDR3 protein is CASSGRLAGTDTQYF. DNA of the CDR3: TGTGCCAGCTCAGGACGACTAGCGGGCACAGATACGCAGTATTTT.

Only a few counts were recorded for this clonotype. The genes are TRBV11-2 and TRBJ2-2, with D perhaps matching TRBD2 (6 bases). This CDR3 spans 16 amino acids. The V and J ends lost 1 base and 1 base respectively, with 10 bases between them. Germline-derived CDR1 and CDR2 are SGHAT and FQNNGV. DNA for the CDR3: TGTGCCAGCAGCTTAGTCCGGCGGGGGAACACCGGGGAGCTGTTTTTT. It codes for CASSLVRRGNTGELFF. Drawing the rest from reference TRBV11-2 and TRBJ2-2, the complete variable domain is EAGVAQSPRYKIIEKRQSVAFWCNPISGHATLYWYQQILGQGPKLLIQFQNNGVVDDSQLPKDRFSAERLKGVDSTLKIQPAKLEDSAVYLCASSLVRRGNTGELFFGEGSRLTVL.

This chain connects TRBV28 to TRBJ2-5; tentatively, D is TRBD1 or TRBD2 (5 bases each). Trimming removed 6 bases from V and 5 bases from J, with 22 bases in between. Germline V gene lookup returns CDR1 MDHEN and CDR2 SYDVKM. The CDR3 sequence is 16 residues long. CDR3 sequence (DNA): TGTGCCAGCAGAGGTGGGACCAAACTACCAATCGAGACCCAGTACTTC. Amino acids: CASRGGTKLPIETQYF.

The J gene is TRBJ1-5, the V gene TRBV6-1, with D possibly TRBD1 on 6 matching bases. Looked up from germline, CDR1 is MNHNS and CDR2 is SASEGT. This CDR3 region has 14 residues. Trimming cost V 5 bases and J 2 bases, with 10 bases left between them. The CDR3 loop is CASSSGVGNQPQHF. CDR3 DNA: TGTGCCAGCAGTTCAGGGGTCGGCAATCAGCCCCAGCATTTT.